This record concerns one T cell receptor (beta chain) sequence. This sample is part of a study of radiotherapy plus CTLA-4 blockade in lung cancer. V was clipped by 6 bases and J by 5 bases, with 18 bases between them. Germline assignment: CDR1 KGHSH and CDR2 LQKENI. CDR3 size: 15 residues. Sequencing was performed with immunoSEQ multiplex PCR; in TCRdb, only in-frame clones are kept and a portion is missing. The table includes 30,000 to 50,000 clones, just under 80% detected once. Sequenced material: peripheral blood, taken from a patient treated with radiotherapy plus ipilimumab. The J gene is TRBJ2-3, the V gene TRBV18, with TRBD2 as a possible D gene (6 bases). The TCR sequence derives from a human donor with non-small cell lung cancer that progressed on radiotherapy plus ipilimumab. CDR3 nucleotide sequence: TGTGCCAGCTCGTCTATTAGGGAAGCGGGAGATACGCAGTATTTT. Its translation: CASSSIREAGDTQYF.